The 5 T cell receptor beta chains below all came from one sample that was sequenced in a study of regulatory T cells in long-lasting Graves disease. Time point meaning: newly diagnosed GD, antithyroid drugs for less than 3 months. PBMC-extracted RNA yielded the TCR library. Arm-PCR of CDR3 regions and iRepertoire HTBI primers were the basis on which TCR beta libraries were built. TCRdb independently ran MiXCR on the multiplex PCR reads; one entry per CDR3 protein. The table lists some 500,000 distinct CDR3 sequences, 13% of them singletons. This same sample was also taken into another study, of T cells in Graves' hyperthyroidism and ophthalmopathy.

Specimen: peripheral blood mononuclear cells (PBMCs), collected at new diagnosis, from a patient treated with antithyroid drugs. These receptors all stem from a man aged 25-45 years with Graves disease.

This clonotype was picked up a small number of times. The CDR3 DNA is TGTACCTCGACAAGGGTCACAGACACTGAAGCTTTCTTT. Residues: CTSTRVTDTEAFF. The chain couples TRBV6-1 to TRBJ1-1; D gene unclear. The germline gives CDR1 MNHNS, CDR2 SASEGT. CDR3 size: 13 residues.

The V call is TRBV27, the J call TRBJ2-7; 7 bases fit TRBD2. The V segment lost 5 bases and the J segment 4 bases; nucleotides outside the gene matches: 8. Germline lookup yields CDR1 MNHEY and CDR2 SMNVEV (reference sequence). CDR3 length equals 14 residues. This CDR3 reads CASSARDYSYEQYF. The CDR3, as DNA: TGTGCCAGCAGTGCCCGGGACTATTCTTACGAGCAGTACTTC.

This clonotype showed up many times. The CDR3 protein is CATSQGPLAGYTF. The CDR3 DNA reads as TGTGCCACCAGCCAGGGGCCACTAGCTGGCTACACCTTC. The chain uses TRBV15 and TRBJ1-2; D may be TRBD1 (6 bases). The CDR3 runs to 13 residues. Germline V CDR1 and CDR2: LNHNV, YYDKDF (reference sequence). V shed 5 bases and J shed 7 bases, with 14 bases lying between them.

This clonotype was detected many times. V is TRBV18 and J is TRBJ1-2; 7 bases match TRBD1. The CDR3 totals 15 residues. Germline V gene data show CDR1 as KGHSH and CDR2 as LQKENI. Germline trimming cut 4 bases from V and 7 bases from J; bases unmatched to any gene: 12. The CDR3 loop is CASSLYTRTGFGYTF. CDR3 DNA: TGTGCCAGCTCACTCTATACTCGGACAGGATTTGGCTACACCTTC.

There are many counts of this clonotype. The chain uses TRBV10-3 and TRBJ2-1; 11 nucleotides align to TRBD2. CDR1 and CDR2 from the germline V gene are ENHRY and SYGVKD. The V and J ends lost 10 bases and 7 bases, in that order; junction bases with no gene match: 9. The CDR3 consists of 14 residues. The CDR3 protein is CATSLAGEINEQFF. CDR3 coding DNA: TGTGCCACTTCACTAGCGGGAGAAATTAATGAGCAGTTCTTC.